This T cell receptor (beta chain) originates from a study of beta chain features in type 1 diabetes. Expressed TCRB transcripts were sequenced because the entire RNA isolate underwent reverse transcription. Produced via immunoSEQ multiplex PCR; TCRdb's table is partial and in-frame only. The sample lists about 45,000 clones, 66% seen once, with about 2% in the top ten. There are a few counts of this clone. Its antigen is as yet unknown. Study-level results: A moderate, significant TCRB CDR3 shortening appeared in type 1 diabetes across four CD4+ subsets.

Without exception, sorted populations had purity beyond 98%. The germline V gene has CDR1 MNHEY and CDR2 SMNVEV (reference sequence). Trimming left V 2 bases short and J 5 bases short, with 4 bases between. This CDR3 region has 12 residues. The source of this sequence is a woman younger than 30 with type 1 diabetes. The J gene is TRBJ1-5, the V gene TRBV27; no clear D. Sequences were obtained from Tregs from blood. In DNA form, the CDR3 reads TGTGCCAGCAGTTTACCCGATCAGCCCCAGCATTTT. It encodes CASSLPDQPQHF.